Shown below are 25 T cell receptor beta chains from a single sample sequenced in a study of cytomegalovirus exposure and HLA in healthy donors. TCRdb's table, derived via immunoSEQ multiplex PCR, lists solely in-frame clones and lacks some. The table lists 200,000 to 250,000 clones, around nine tenths of them singletons. Source material: PBMCs. The source of these receptors is a woman aged 18-29 years in good health and CMV-seronegative.

The rearrangement uses TRBV27 and TRBJ2-5, with D possibly TRBD1 on 5 matching bases. Germline CDR1 and CDR2: MNHEY and SMNVEV (reference sequence). The CDR3 is 14 amino acids. Trimming pared 4 bases from V and 3 bases from J, leaving 12 bases between. CDR3 coding DNA: TGTGCCAGCAGTTCGCTGTCAGGGAAAGAGACCCAGTACTTC. Protein sequence: CASSSLSGKETQYF.

The rearrangement links TRBV6-6 to TRBJ2-1; weak D call: TRBD1 (5 bases). The CDR3 consists of 16 residues. The germline CDR1 and CDR2 sequences are MNHNY and SVGAGI (reference sequence). The V end was cut by 0 bases, the J end by 8 bases, with 17 bases between. The CDR3 nucleotides read TGTGCCAGCAGTTACTCGCTCCAGGGCGCGTTATATGAGCAGTTCTTC. Its protein product is CASSYSLQGALYEQFF.

This chain uses TRBV5-1 with TRBJ1-5; TRBD1 aligns across 8 bases. From germline, CDR1 is SGHRS and CDR2 YFSETQ. The CDR3 is 15 amino acids. Trimming removed 5 bases from V and 3 bases from J; junction bases left unmatched: 7. The CDR3 here is CASSPTGGTNQPQHF. DNA of the CDR3: TGCGCCAGCAGTCCTACAGGGGGTACCAATCAGCCCCAGCATTTT.

The rearrangement joins TRBV30 to TRBJ2-1; 8 positions match TRBD1. The CDR3 sequence is 14 residues long. Germline V gene data show CDR1 as GTSNPN and CDR2 as SVGIG (reference sequence). The junction had 4 bases not matched to a gene; V was cut back by 3 bases and J by 3 bases. The CDR3 region is CAWSAGGDYNEQFF. The CDR3 DNA reads TGTGCCTGGAGCGCAGGGGGCGACTACAATGAGCAGTTCTTC.

A word on this clone: An end of the junction differs from the germline gene, which may be a read error. The V call is TRBV7-7, the J call TRBJ2-7; TRBD2 might be the D (6 bases). The CDR3 is made up of 13 amino acids. From germline, CDR1 is SSHAT and CDR2 FNYEAQ (reference sequence). The DNA for the CDR3 is TGTGCTAGCAGCCGAGCGGGTGGCTACGAGCAGTACTTC. As protein: CASSRAGGYEQYF.

This sequence joins TRBV11-2 and TRBJ1-4; D ambiguous. This CDR3 is built from 14 residues. Germline V gene lookup returns CDR1 SGHAT and CDR2 FQNNGV. V lost 2 bases, J lost 5 bases, and 9 bases lay in between. This CDR3 reads CASSLTASNEKLFF. The CDR3 DNA sequence: TGTGCCAGCAGCTTAACAGCTTCCAATGAAAAACTGTTTTTT.

V gene TRBV5-6 combines with J gene TRBJ2-3, with D tentatively TRBD2 (5 bases). Germline CDR1 is SGHDT and CDR2 is YYEEEE. V was shortened by 2 bases and J by 3 bases, with 19 bases between the two germline ends. CDR3 size: 17 residues. The CDR3 region is CASSFAPVLGGTDTQYF. For the CDR3, the DNA is TGTGCCAGCAGCTTTGCCCCCGTCCTAGGCGGGACAGATACGCAGTATTTT. The entire variable domain, with the rest obtained from reference TRBV5-6 and TRBJ2-3, is as follows: DAGVTQSPTHLIKTRGQQVTLRCSPKSGHDTVSWYQQALGQGPQFIFQYYEEEERQRGNFPDRFSGHQFPNYSSELNVNALLLGDSALYLCASSFAPVLGGTDTQYFGPGTRLTVL.

The genes are TRBV5-1 and TRBJ1-1, with D perhaps TRBD1 (5 bases). Per germline, CDR1 SGHRS and CDR2 YFSETQ. The CDR3 has 16 residues. Trimming took off 0 bases at V and 1 base at J, with 13 bases between the two ends. The CDR3: CASSLVGAGRNTEAFF. Written as DNA, the CDR3 is TGCGCCAGCAGCTTGGTAGGGGCAGGAAGGAACACTGAAGCTTTCTTT.

The chain couples TRBV19 to TRBJ2-1; D not resolved. The V end lost 4 bases, the J end lost 6 bases, and 13 bases lay between the germline ends. The CDR3 consists of 14 residues. CDR1 is LNHDA, CDR2 SQIVND, per germline (reference sequence). CDR3 sequence reads: CASSSLVGTNEQFF. The DNA for the CDR3 is TGTGCCAGTAGTAGTCTAGTGGGTACCAATGAGCAGTTCTTC.

The CDR3 bases are TGCGCCAGCAGTCCCCTCCAGGGTGACTATGGCTACACCTTC. Residues: CASSPLQGDYGYTF. The V call is TRBV5-1, the J call TRBJ1-2; D might be TRBD1 (5 bases). Germline assignment: CDR1 SGHRS and CDR2 YFSETQ. This CDR3 is built from 14 residues. The V end was cut by 5 bases, the J end by 3 bases, with 14 bases between.

V usage is TRBV28 and J usage is TRBJ1-1; perhaps TRBD1 as D (6 bases). The V end lost 3 bases, the J end lost 4 bases, and 9 bases lay between the germline ends. CDR3 size: 13 residues. Germline loops: CDR1 MDHEN, CDR2 SYDVKM. CDR3 bases: TGTGCCAGCAGTTTGGGCAGGGGCACTGAAGCTTTCTTT. Its translation: CASSLGRGTEAFF.

This clone was recorded only once. V gene TRBV27 combines with J gene TRBJ2-7, with D perhaps TRBD1 (6 bases). The CDR3 consists of 16 residues. Trimming left V 1 base short and J 1 base short, with 14 bases between. CDR1 is MNHEY and CDR2 is SMNVEV in the germline V gene (reference sequence). The CDR3 sequence is CASSLLGARGSYEQYF. The DNA of the CDR3 is TGTGCCAGCAGTTTATTGGGGGCCAGAGGGTCCTACGAGCAGTACTTC.

This chain joins TRBV2 and TRBJ2-1, with no clear D. Germline CDR1 and CDR2: SNHLY and FYNNEI. This CDR3 spans 12 amino acids. Deletions cut 6 bases from V and 9 bases from J, with 12 bases between. The CDR3 loop is CASRASSPEQFF. For the CDR3, the DNA is TGTGCCAGCAGGGCCTCCTCCCCTGAGCAGTTCTTC.

The V call is TRBV19, the J call TRBJ2-2, with D possibly TRBD1 on 5 matching bases. Between the trimmed V and J ends, which lost 3 bases and 0 bases, there was a span of 14 bases. Germline lookup yields CDR1 LNHDA and CDR2 SQIVND (reference sequence). The CDR3 has 17 residues. The CDR3 DNA is TGTGCCAGTAGTATCAGGGCAGCGTTCGCGAACACCGGGGAGCTGTTTTTT. Amino acids: CASSIRAAFANTGELFF. The full variable domain, with the rest looked up from reference TRBV19 and TRBJ2-2, is DGGITQSPKYLFRKEGQNVTLSCEQNLNHDAMYWYRQDPGQGLRLIYYSQIVNDFQKGDIAEGYSVSREKKESFPLTVTSAQKNPTAFYLCASSIRAAFANTGELFFGEGSRLTVL.

The J gene is TRBJ2-7, the V gene TRBV9; D perhaps matches TRBD1 (6 bases). Germline V gene sequence: CDR1 SGDLS, CDR2 YYNGEE. The CDR3 has 15 amino acids. Trimming pared 3 bases from V and 7 bases from J, leaving 20 bases between. CDR3 coding DNA: TGTGCCAGCAGCGCTACGGGACACGGCGTTTTGGAGCAGTACTTC. It is translated as CASSATGHGVLEQYF.

This chain joins TRBV19 and TRBJ2-7; 7 nucleotides line up with TRBD1. CDR3 size: 15 residues. The V gene end was trimmed by 5 bases and the J gene end by 5 bases; junction bases not matched to a gene: 12. Germline V gene lookup returns CDR1 LNHDA and CDR2 SQIVND (reference sequence). In DNA, the CDR3 is TGTGCCAGTAGTGCCAGACAGGGCCGAATGGACGAGCAGTACTTC. Its protein is CASSARQGRMDEQYF.

This rearrangement joins TRBV7-2 to TRBJ2-3, with 11 nucleotides matching TRBD2. CDR1 is SGHTA, CDR2 FQGNSA, per germline. With 4 bases clipped from V and 3 bases from J, the junction kept 3 bases outside the gene matches. This CDR3 comprises 15 residues. The CDR3 coding sequence is TGTGCCAGCAGCTCAGGGACTAGCGGAACAGATACGCAGTATTTT. It codes for CASSSGTSGTDTQYF.

CDR3 nucleotide sequence: TGTGCCAGCAGCCTTCCGGGACAGGGTCGAGAGCAGTACTTC. It is translated as CASSLPGQGREQYF. The gene calls are TRBV14 and TRBJ2-7, with 9 positions matching TRBD1. Germline values: CDR1 SGHDN, CDR2 FVKESK. Germline trimming cut 4 bases from V and 7 bases from J; bases unmatched to any gene: 8. The CDR3 is 14 amino acids. Drawing the rest from reference TRBV14 and TRBJ2-7, the complete variable domain is EAGVTQFPSHSVIEKGQTVTLRCDPISGHDNLYWYRRVMGKEIKFLLHFVKESKQDESGMPNNRFLAERTGGTYSTLKVQPAELEDSGVYFCASSLPGQGREQYFGPGTRLTVT.

The chain joins TRBV7-9 to TRBJ2-7; the D gene is possibly TRBD2 (5 bases). This CDR3 is 14 amino acids long. Germline loops: CDR1 SEHNR, CDR2 FQNEAQ (reference sequence). Trimming cost V 1 base and J 0 bases, with 7 bases left between them. CDR3 DNA: TGTGCCAGCAGCTTAGTTAGCGACTCCTACGAGCAGTACTTC. It specifies CASSLVSDSYEQYF. The full variable domain, completed using reference TRBV7-9 and TRBJ2-7, is DTGVSQNPRHKITKRGQNVTFRCDPISEHNRLYWYRQTLGQGPEFLTYFQNEAQLEKSRLLSDRFSAERPKGSFSTLEIQRTEQGDSAMYLCASSLVSDSYEQYFGPGTRLTVT.

The chain employs TRBV5-6 and TRBJ2-3, with D unclear. The CDR3 is 11 residues long. Germline V lookup: CDR1 SGHDT, CDR2 YYEEEE. Deletions cut 2 bases from V and 5 bases from J, with 3 bases between. DNA of the CDR3: TGTGCCAGCAGCTTTAGAGATACGCAGTATTTT. It yields the protein CASSFRDTQYF.

The chain combines TRBV19 with TRBJ1-5; the D is unclear. The CDR3 covers 13 residues. Germline CDR1 and CDR2: LNHDA and SQIVND (reference sequence). Trimming stripped 11 bases from V and 4 bases from J, with 15 bases between. The CDR3 bases are TGTGCCGTCTCGAGGGCACCTAATCAGCCCCAGCATTTT. It yields the protein CAVSRAPNQPQHF.

The table lists this clone with a few counts. Other DNA sequences of this sample code for an identical CDR3. The chain carries TRBV18 and TRBJ1-2, with D unresolved. The CDR3 extends over 13 amino acids. Deletions cut 3 bases from V and 2 bases from J, with 7 bases between. Germline-derived CDR1 and CDR2 are KGHSH and LQKENI. CDR3 amino acids: CASSPSGNYGYTF. DNA for the CDR3: TGTGCCAGCTCACCTAGCGGCAACTATGGCTACACCTTC.

The chain carries TRBV18 and TRBJ2-7, with a weak D call TRBD2 (6 bases). The CDR3 sequence is 14 residues long. Trimming removed 3 bases at V and 4 bases at J, with 13 bases between. Germline CDR1 KGHSH, CDR2 LQKENI. The CDR3 nucleotides read TGTGCCAGCTCACCTCTACCGGGAGAGTACGAGCAGTACTTC. Its translation: CASSPLPGEYEQYF. Full variable domain (outside the CDR3, taken from reference TRBV18 and TRBJ2-7): NAGVMQNPRHLVRRRGQEARLRCSPMKGHSHVYWYRQLPEEGLKFMVYLQKENIIDESGMPKERFSAEFPKEGPSILRIQQVVRGDSAAYFCASSPLPGEYEQYFGPGTRLTVT.

With respect to this clone: This sample includes further DNA sequences coding for the same CDR3. This chain links TRBV7-3 with TRBJ1-1; D gene uncertain. The CDR3 consists of 12 residues. The germline V gene encodes CDR1 SGHTA and CDR2 FQGTGA. V was cut by 5 bases and J by 4 bases, with 8 bases left in between. CDR3 loop: CASSPGGTEAFF. CDR3 coding DNA: TGTGCCAGCAGCCCCGGAGGCACTGAAGCTTTCTTT. Drawing the rest from reference TRBV7-3 and TRBJ1-1, the complete variable domain is GAGVSQTPSNKVTEKGKYVELRCDPISGHTALYWYRQSLGQGPEFLIYFQGTGAADDSGLPNDRFFAVRPEGSVSTLKIQRTERGDSAVYLCASSPGGTEAFFGQGTRLTVV.

This clone was observed once. The CDR3 nucleotides read TGTGCCAGCAGCCCAGGGCTGCTCGACCTCTCGAGCCACGAGCAGTACTTC. Translated, it gives CASSPGLLDLSSHEQYF. The V gene is TRBV4-2, the J gene TRBJ2-7; possible D gene TRBD1, 5 bases. The CDR3 sequence is 17 residues long. V was clipped by 4 bases and J by 5 bases, with 24 bases between them. CDR1 and CDR2 from the germline V gene are LGHNA and YNFKEQ.